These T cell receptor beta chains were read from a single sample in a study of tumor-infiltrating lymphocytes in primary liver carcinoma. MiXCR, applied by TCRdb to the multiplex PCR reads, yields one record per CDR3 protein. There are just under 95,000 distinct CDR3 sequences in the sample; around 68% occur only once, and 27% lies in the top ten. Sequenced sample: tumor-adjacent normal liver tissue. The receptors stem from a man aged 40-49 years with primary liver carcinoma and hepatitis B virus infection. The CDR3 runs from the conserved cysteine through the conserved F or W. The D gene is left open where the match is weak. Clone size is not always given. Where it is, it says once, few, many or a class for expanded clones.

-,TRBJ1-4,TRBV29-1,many,CSVILAGSANEKLFF,TGCAGCGTTATCTTGGCAGGATCAGCTAATGAAAAACTGTTTTTT
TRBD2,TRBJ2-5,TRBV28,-,CASRAPSGRGETQYF,TGTGCCAGCAGGGCGCCTAGCGGGAGGGGAGAGACCCAGTACTTC
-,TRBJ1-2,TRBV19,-,CASSPNPLGGYTF,TGTGCCAGTAGTCCGAATCCCTTGGGCGGCTACACCTTC
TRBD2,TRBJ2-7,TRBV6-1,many,CASRTSGNYEQYF,TGTGCCAGCAGGACTAGCGGGAACTACGAGCAGTACTTC
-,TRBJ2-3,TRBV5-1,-,CASSLSWGGVGTDTQYF,TGCGCCAGCAGCTTGAGTTGGGGCGGAGTAGGCACAGATACGCAGTATTTT
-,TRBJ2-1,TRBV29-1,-,CIVEAEQSSYDEQFF,TGCATCGTGGAAGCGGAGCAGTCGTCCTACGATGAGCAGTTCTTC
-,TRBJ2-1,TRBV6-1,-,CASSPLQGSYNGQFF,TGTGCCAGCAGTCCTCTTCAGGGCTCATACAATGGGCAGTTCTTC
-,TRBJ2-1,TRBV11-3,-,CASSLDQWEEFSSYSEQFF,TGTGCCAGCAGCTTAGATCAGTGGGAGGAGTTCAGCTCCTACAGTGAGCAGTTCTTC
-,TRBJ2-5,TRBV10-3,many,CAISGEGSRETQYF,TGTGCCATCAGTGGAGAAGGGTCTCGGGAGACCCAGTACTTC
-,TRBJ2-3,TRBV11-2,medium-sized,CASSLVGAGSGEDTQYF,TGTGCCAGCAGCTTAGTCGGCGCGGGGTCGGGTGAAGATACGCAGTATTTT
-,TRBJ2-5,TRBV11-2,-,CASTLGHQETQYF,TGTGCCAGCACCCTGGGACACCAAGAGACCCAGTACTTC
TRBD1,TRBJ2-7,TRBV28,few,CASSSPGQGAREQYF,TGTGCCAGCAGTTCTCCGGGACAGGGAGCCCGCGAGCAGTACTTC
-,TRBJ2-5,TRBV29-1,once,CNVDRYIGEIQYF,TGCAACGTTGACCGGTACATTGGTGAGATCCAGTACTTC
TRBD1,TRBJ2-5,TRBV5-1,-,CASSLRQGSLETQYF,TGCGCCAGCAGCTTGCGACAGGGCTCCTTGGAGACCCAGTACTTC
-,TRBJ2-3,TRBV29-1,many,CSVDSGSDTQYF,TGCAGCGTTGACTCCGGGTCAGATACGCAGTATTTT
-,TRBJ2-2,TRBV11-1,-,CASSIAPVLSNTGGLFF,TGTGCCAGCAGCATAGCGCCAGTGCTTTCGAACACCGGGGGGCTGTTTTTT
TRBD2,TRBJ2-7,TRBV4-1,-,CAGSQAPGLAYEQYF,TGCGCCGGTAGCCAAGCCCCGGGACTAGCTTACGAGCAGTACTTC
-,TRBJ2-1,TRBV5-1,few,CASSWGYNGAYNEQFF,TGCGCCAGCAGCTGGGGATACAACGGCGCCTACAATGAGCAGTTCTTC
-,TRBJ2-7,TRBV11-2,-,CASSFGVPRIEWYF,TGCGCCAGCAGTTTCGGAGTTCCTCGAATCGAGTGGTACTTC
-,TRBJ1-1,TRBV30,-,CAWSVLGSEAFF,TGTGCCTGGAGTGTTCTAGGGTCTGAAGCTTTCTTT
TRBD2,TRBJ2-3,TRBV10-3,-,CAISGSSRTSGRGTQYF,TGTGCCATCAGTGGTTCTTCCAGGACTAGCGGGAGAGGTACGCAGTATTTT
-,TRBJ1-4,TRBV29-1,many,CSVGSGDANEKLFF,TGCAGCGTTGGTTCTGGGGATGCTAATGAAAAACTGTTTTTT
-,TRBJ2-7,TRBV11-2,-,CASSVTRGSFYEQYF,TGTGCCAGCAGCGTCACTCGAGGGAGCTTCTACGAGCAGTATTTC
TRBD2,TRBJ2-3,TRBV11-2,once,CASSSGTSGSDTQYF,TGCGCCAGCAGCTCCGGGACTAGCGGGAGTGATACGCAGTATTTT
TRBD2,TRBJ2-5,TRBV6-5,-,CASSLGTSGVTQYF,TGTGCCAGCAGCCTAGGGACTAGCGGGGTGACCCAGTACTTC
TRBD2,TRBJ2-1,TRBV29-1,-,CSVVRNKRESYNGQFF,TGCAGCGTTGTAAGAAACAAGCGGGAGTCCTATAATGGGCAGTTCTTC
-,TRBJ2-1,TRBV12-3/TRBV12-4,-,CANSWRADNEQFF,TGTGCCAATAGCTGGAGAGCGGACAACGAGCAGTTCTTC
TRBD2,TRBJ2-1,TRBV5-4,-,CASSWTSGRGGQFF,TGTGCCAGCAGCTGGACTAGCGGGAGGGGCGGGCAGTTCTTC
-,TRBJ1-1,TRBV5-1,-,CAISLAPGRQSEAFF,TGCGCCATCAGCTTGGCTCCGGGAAGGCAGAGTGAAGCTTTCTTT
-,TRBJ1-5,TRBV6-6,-,CASSYSDRSSQSQHF,TGTGCCAGCAGTTACTCCGACAGGTCAAGTCAGTCCCAGCATTTT
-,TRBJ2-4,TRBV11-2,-,CASSPLALGAKSIQYF,TGTGCCAGCAGCCCTTTGGCCCTCGGGGCCAAAAGCATTCAGTACTTC
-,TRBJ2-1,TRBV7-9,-,CASSPRGQSSYNEQFF,TGTGCCAGCAGCCCGCGGGGACAGAGCTCCTACAATGAGCAGTTCTTC
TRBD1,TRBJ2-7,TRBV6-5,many,CASGDRSDEQYF,TGTGCCAGCGGGGACAGGTCGGACGAGCAGTACTTC
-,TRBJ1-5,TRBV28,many,CASRPGGASNQPQHF,TGTGCCAGCAGGCCCGGGGGAGCTAGCAATCAGCCCCAGCATTTT
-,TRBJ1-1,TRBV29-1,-,CSAAAGVNTGAFF,TGCAGCGCTGCGGCGGGCGTGAACACTGGAGCTTTCTTT
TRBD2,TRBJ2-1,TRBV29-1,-,CSVVRNKRESYIEQFF,TGCAGCGTAGTAAGAAACAAGCGGGAGTCCTACATTGAGCAGTTCTTC
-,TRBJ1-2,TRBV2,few,CASSERQVYGYTF,TGTGCCAGCAGTGAACGGCAGGTTTATGGCTACACCTTC
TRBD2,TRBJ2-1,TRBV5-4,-,CAGSLGLLTYNEQFF,TGTGCCGGCAGCTTGGGACTACTTACCTACAATGAGCAGTTCTTC